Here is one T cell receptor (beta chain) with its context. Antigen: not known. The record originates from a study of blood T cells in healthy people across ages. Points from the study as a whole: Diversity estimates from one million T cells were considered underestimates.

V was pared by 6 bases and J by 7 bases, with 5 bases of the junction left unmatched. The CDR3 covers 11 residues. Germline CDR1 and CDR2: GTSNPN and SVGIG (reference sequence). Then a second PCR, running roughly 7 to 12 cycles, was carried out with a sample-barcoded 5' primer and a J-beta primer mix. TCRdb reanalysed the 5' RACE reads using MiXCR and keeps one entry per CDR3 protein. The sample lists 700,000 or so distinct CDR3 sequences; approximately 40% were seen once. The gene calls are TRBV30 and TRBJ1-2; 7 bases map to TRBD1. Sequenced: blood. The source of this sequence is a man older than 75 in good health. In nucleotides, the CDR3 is TGTGCCTGTAAGACAGGGTCTGGCTACACCTTC. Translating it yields CACKTGSGYTF.